The rows below give T cell receptor beta chains drawn from one sample of a study of blood T cell repertoires in COVID-19. The repertoire was sequenced with immunoSEQ multiplex PCR; TCRdb's copy has only in-frame clones and lacks some. This table holds fewer than 250,000 clones, about 80% found once. Sequencing was done on a sample of peripheral blood. The receptors were gathered from a woman of 80 years or more with acute or convalescent COVID-19. CDR3s include the opening cysteine and the closing phenylalanine or tryptophan. The D gene is left open where the match is weak. Clone size appears in some rows only: once, few, many, or a class for an expanded clone.

>.|TRBV6-6|TRBD2|TRBJ2-1
CASNGAGGLNEQFF
TGTGCCAGTAACGGAGCGGGGGGGCTAAATGAGCAGTTCTTC
>.|TRBV5-1|TRBD1|TRBJ1-2
CASSLGGQGLKGYTF
TGCGCCAGCAGCTTGGGGGGACAGGGCCTTAAGGGCTACACCTTC
>.|TRBV28|.|TRBJ2-5
CASSIGTPGETQYF
TGTGCCAGCAGTATCGGGACTCCCGGGGAGACCCAGTACTTC
>.|TRBV28|TRBD2|TRBJ2-7
CASSLGGVYEQYF
TGTGCCAGCAGTTTGGGAGGGGTCTACGAGCAGTACTTC
>.|TRBV19|TRBD1|TRBJ1-2
CASSIGQGSTKGYTF
TGTGCCAGTAGTATAGGACAGGGCAGTACGAAGGGCTACACCTTC
>.|TRBV7-9|TRBD1|TRBJ2-7
CASSLTGPHEQYF
TGTGCCAGCAGCTTGACAGGGCCCCACGAGCAGTACTTC
>.|TRBV2|.|TRBJ1-6
CASRGGSGWLKNSPLHF
TGTGCCAGCAGGGGGGGTTCGGGATGGTTGAAAAATTCACCCCTCCACTTT
>.|TRBV5-1|TRBD2|TRBJ2-7
CASTGGNEQYF
TGCGCCAGCACGGGGGGTAACGAGCAGTACTTC
>.|TRBV6-1|TRBD1|TRBJ2-7
CASSEQGQGSTRVSYEQYF
TGTGCCAGCAGTGAACAAGGACAGGGGTCGACTAGGGTCTCCTACGAGCAGTACTTC
>.|TRBV28|TRBD2|TRBJ2-6
CASGLAGKGANVLTF
TGTGCCAGCGGACTAGCGGGAAAAGGGGCCAACGTCCTGACTTTC
>.|TRBV5-5|.|TRBJ2-5
CASSLSEETQYF
TGTGCCAGCAGCTTGTCGGAAGAGACCCAGTACTTC
>few|TRBV4-1|TRBD2|TRBJ2-1
CASSQRTREARDNEQFF
TGCGCCAGCAGCCAAAGGACCCGGGAGGCCCGGGACAATGAGCAGTTCTTC
>few|TRBV3-1/TRBV3-2|TRBD2|TRBJ2-7
CASSQALAGSYEQYF
TGTGCCAGCAGCCAAGCACTAGCGGGTTCCTACGAGCAGTACTTC
>.|TRBV5-1|.|TRBJ2-2
CASSPGDWAGELFF
TGCGCCAGCAGCCCTGGGGACTGGGCCGGGGAGCTGTTTTTT
>.|TRBV4-2|TRBD2|TRBJ2-1
CASSSSSARGAHNEQFF
TGTGCCAGCAGCTCCTCCTCAGCGCGGGGGGCCCACAATGAGCAGTTCTTC
>few|TRBV19|TRBD1|TRBJ1-2
CASSIGFGQGSSGYTF
TGTGCCAGTAGTATAGGATTCGGACAGGGTTCGTCTGGCTACACCTTC
>.|TRBV19|TRBD2|TRBJ2-3
CASTRASGGPTDTQYF
TGTGCCAGTACCCGGGCTAGCGGGGGCCCCACAGATACGCAGTATTTT
>.|TRBV5-4|TRBD2|TRBJ2-5
CASSSAGTSGGLETQYF
TGTGCCAGCAGCTCCGCCGGGACTAGCGGGGGGCTGGAGACCCAGTACTTC
>.|TRBV11-2|TRBD2|TRBJ2-3
CASSLSGRGGGDTQYF
TGTGCCAGCAGCTTATCTGGACGGGGGGGTGGTGATACGCAGTATTTT
>few|TRBV5-1|TRBD1|TRBJ2-3
CASSRGQGTDTQYF
TGCGCCAGCAGCAGAGGACAGGGAACAGATACGCAGTATTTT
>.|TRBV5-1|TRBD2|TRBJ2-1
CASSLIAGGTYNEQFF
TGCGCCAGCAGCTTGATAGCGGGGGGTACCTACAATGAGCAGTTCTTC
>.|TRBV9|TRBD2|TRBJ2-3
CASSGSGSAPDTQYF
TGTGCCAGCAGTGGTAGCGGGAGTGCGCCAGATACGCAGTATTTT
>few|TRBV10-3|TRBD2|TRBJ2-1
CAISEMLAGDNEQFF
TGTGCCATCAGTGAGATGTTAGCGGGGGACAATGAGCAGTTCTTC
>.|TRBV3-1/TRBV3-2|.|TRBJ1-2
CASSDRSAVYGYTF
TGTGCCAGCAGCGATCGTTCGGCGGTCTATGGCTACACCTTC
>.|TRBV4-3|.|TRBJ1-6
CASSQDSSYNSPLHF
TGCGCCAGCAGCCAAGACAGTTCCTATAATTCACCCCTCCACTTT
>.|TRBV4-1|TRBD2|TRBJ2-7
CASSQNFGTSGEYEQYF
TGCGCCAGCAGCCAAAACTTCGGGACTAGCGGGGAGTACGAGCAGTACTTC
>.|TRBV5-1|TRBD2|TRBJ2-1
CASSLVAGSTGYNEQFF
TGCGCCAGCAGCTTGGTAGCGGGGAGTACTGGGTACAATGAGCAGTTCTTC
>.|TRBV6-2/TRBV6-3|TRBD1|TRBJ1-3
CASSPNRGSGNTIYF
TGTGCCAGCAGCCCGAACAGGGGTTCCGGAAACACCATATATTTT
>.|TRBV5-4|.|TRBJ1-2
CASSGTGYGYTF
TGTGCCAGCAGCGGAACAGGGTATGGCTACACCTTC
>.|TRBV18|.|TRBJ2-1
CASSPRRVEQFF
TGTGCCAGCTCACCACGGCGGGTGGAGCAGTTCTTC
>.|TRBV7-2|TRBD1|TRBJ1-5
CASSSGDSRQPQHF
TGTGCCAGCAGCTCAGGGGACAGCCGGCAGCCCCAGCATTTT
>once|TRBV5-1|TRBD1|TRBJ1-1
CASRQGTNTEAFF
TGCGCCAGCAGACAGGGGACGAACACTGAAGCTTTCTTT
>.|TRBV5-1|TRBD2|TRBJ2-1
CASSSPTSGGAHEQFF
TGCGCCAGCAGCTCCCCAACTAGCGGGGGGGCCCATGAGCAGTTCTTC
>.|TRBV18|TRBD2|TRBJ2-7
CASSGGEHYEQYF
TGTGCCAGCTCGGGGGGGGAGCACTACGAGCAGTACTTC
>.|TRBV6-2/TRBV6-3|TRBD2|TRBJ2-3
CASSYEVGSGGYTDTQYF
TGTGCCAGCAGTTACGAAGTCGGTAGCGGGGGGTACACAGATACGCAGTATTTT
>.|TRBV6-5|.|TRBJ2-1
CASSSSTGEQFF
TGTGCCAGCAGTTCCTCCACGGGTGAGCAGTTCTTC
>.|TRBV28|TRBD1|TRBJ1-2
CASNTIGQGVQYGYTF
TGTGCCAGCAATACTATCGGACAGGGGGTTCAGTATGGCTACACCTTC
>.|TRBV18|.|TRBJ1-2
CASSLSRPSNYGYTF
TGTGCCAGCTCACTATCCAGGCCATCTAACTATGGCTACACCTTC
>once|TRBV14|TRBD2|TRBJ2-5
CASSQVWRTSGSETQYF
TGTGCCAGCAGCCAAGTTTGGAGGACTAGCGGGAGTGAGACCCAGTACTTC
>.|TRBV3-1/TRBV3-2|TRBD2|TRBJ2-1
CASSYSGGANEQFF
TGTGCCAGCAGCTATAGCGGGGGGGCCAATGAGCAGTTCTTC
>.|TRBV6-1|TRBD1|TRBJ1-5
CASSASGTAPSQPQHF
TGTGCCAGCAGTGCCTCCGGGACAGCGCCAAGTCAGCCCCAGCATTTT
>.|TRBV27|TRBD1|TRBJ1-5
CASSFGTGGGNQPQHF
TGTGCCAGCAGTTTTGGGACAGGGGGGGGCAATCAGCCCCAGCATTTT
>.|TRBV29-1|TRBD1|TRBJ2-7
CSVAQGVYEQYF
TGCAGCGTCGCTCAGGGGGTCTACGAGCAGTACTTC
>.|TRBV4-1|TRBD1|TRBJ2-7
CASSTGGGGFNEQYF
TGCGCCAGCAGCACAGGGGGTGGTGGTTTCAACGAGCAGTACTTC